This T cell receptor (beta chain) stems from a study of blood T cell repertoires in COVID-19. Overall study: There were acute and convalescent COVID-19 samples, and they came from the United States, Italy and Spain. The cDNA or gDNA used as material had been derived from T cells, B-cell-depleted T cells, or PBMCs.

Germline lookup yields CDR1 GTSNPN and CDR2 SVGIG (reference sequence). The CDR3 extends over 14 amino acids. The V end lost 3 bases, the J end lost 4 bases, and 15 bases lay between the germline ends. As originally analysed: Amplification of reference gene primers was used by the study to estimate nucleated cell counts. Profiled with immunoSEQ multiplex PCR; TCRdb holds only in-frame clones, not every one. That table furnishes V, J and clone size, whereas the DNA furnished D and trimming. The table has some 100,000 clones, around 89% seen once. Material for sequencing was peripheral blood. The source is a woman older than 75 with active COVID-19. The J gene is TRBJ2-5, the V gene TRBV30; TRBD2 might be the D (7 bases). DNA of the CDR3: TGTGCCTGGAGCCTAGGGGGGGGGTCAGAGACCCAGTACTTC. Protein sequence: CAWSLGGGSETQYF.